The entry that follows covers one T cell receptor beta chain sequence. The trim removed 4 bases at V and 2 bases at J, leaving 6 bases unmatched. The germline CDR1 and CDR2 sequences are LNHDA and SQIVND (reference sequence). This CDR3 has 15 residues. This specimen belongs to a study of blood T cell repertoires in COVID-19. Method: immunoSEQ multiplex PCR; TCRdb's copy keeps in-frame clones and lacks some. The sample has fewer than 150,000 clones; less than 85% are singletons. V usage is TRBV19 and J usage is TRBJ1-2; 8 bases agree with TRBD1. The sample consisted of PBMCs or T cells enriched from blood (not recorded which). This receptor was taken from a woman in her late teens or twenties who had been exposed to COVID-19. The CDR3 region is CASSKAQGANYGYTF. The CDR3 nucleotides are TGTGCCAGTAGTAAAGCGCAGGGGGCGAACTATGGCTACACCTTC.